The 23 T cell receptor beta chains listed next were all sequenced from one sample in a study of regulatory T cells in long-lasting Graves disease (dated by TCRdb to the early 2020s). In light of the paper, this sample's time point label describes: newly diagnosed GD, antithyroid drugs for less than 3 months. RNA was extracted from PBMCs in TRIzol for both TCR sequencing and RNA sequencing. The library was generated by multiplex PCR. Sequencing was carried out with an Illumina HiSeq 4000. iRepertoire HTBI primers and Arm-PCR amplification of CDR3 regions were used to construct TCR beta libraries. TCRdb trimmed public reads at Q25 via fastp, called clones via MiXCR and kept in-frame beta chains. Records with the same CDR3 protein are collapsed into one entry carrying the most frequent genes and DNA. The sample profile shows 350,000 to 400,000 distinct CDR3 sequences; about 17% of them were found once. Roughly a fifth of the sample is held by the ten biggest clonotypes.

A further study also used this sample, focusing on T cells in Graves' hyperthyroidism and ophthalmopathy.

The specimen comprised peripheral blood mononuclear cells (PBMCs), sampled at new diagnosis, from a patient treated with antithyroid drugs. These receptors all stem from a woman under 30 with Graves disease. Donor details come from another sample of the same person, matched by shared clones.

This clonotype appeared a few times. A read error may explain this, as a much larger clone is one base away. The chain combines TRBV19 with TRBJ2-3; D is possibly TRBD2 (6 bases). The CDR3 has 12 amino acids. Germline V gives CDR1 LNHDA, CDR2 SQIVND (reference sequence). The V and J ends lost 9 bases and 2 bases respectively, with 9 bases between them. CDR3 region: CASGGFTDTQYF. CDR3 coding DNA: TGTGCCAGCGGGGGTTTCACAGATACGCAGTATTTT.

This clonotype was detected only a few times. The genes are TRBV11-2 and TRBJ2-3; D not resolved. The CDR3 is 15 amino acids. The germline CDR1 and CDR2 sequences are SGHAT and FQNNGV. V lost 5 bases and J 3 bases, leaving 15 bases between the germline ends. In DNA, the CDR3 is TGTGCCAGCAGCCCAAATCAAGGTCCGACAGATACGCAGTATTTT. Its protein product is CASSPNQGPTDTQYF.

The chain has TRBV30 and TRBJ1-3; possibly TRBD1 for D (6 bases). The CDR3 sequence is 15 residues long. Trimming took 3 bases from V and 0 from J, leaving 12 bases between them. Germline values: CDR1 GTSNPN, CDR2 SVGIG (reference sequence). CDR3 amino acids: CAWRETGFSGNTIYF. The CDR3 nucleotides are TGTGCCTGGAGGGAGACAGGTTTCTCTGGAAACACCATATATTTT.

This clonotype was seen a few times. The chain links TRBV9 to TRBJ2-2; TRBD1 matches 7 bases. Germline trimming cut 4 bases from V and 5 bases from J; bases unmatched to any gene: 2. CDR3 size: 13 residues. Germline CDR1 reads SGDLS; CDR2 reads YYNGEE. The CDR3 nucleotides are TGTGCCAGCAGCCGACAGGGAACCGGGGAGCTGTTTTTT. Translation: CASSRQGTGELFF.

This rearrangement joins TRBV4-1 to TRBJ2-7; 7 positions match TRBD1. The CDR3 runs to 18 residues. The V and J ends lost 3 bases and 1 base, in that order; junction bases with no gene match: 15. Germline CDR1 is MGHRA and CDR2 is YSYEKL. The CDR3 reads CASSHRGRGFGISYEQYF. Here the CDR3 DNA reads TGCGCCAGCAGCCACCGGGGCAGGGGGTTCGGTATATCCTACGAGCAGTACTTC.

The sample holds many counts of this clonotype. This chain joins TRBV6-2 or TRBV6-3 and TRBJ1-1, with TRBD1 as a possible D gene (5 bases). Trimming removed 5 bases from V and 4 bases from J, with 17 bases in between. Germline V gene lookup returns CDR1 MNHEY and CDR2 SVGEGT. This CDR3 is built from 15 residues. This CDR3 reads CASSEAGFQSTEAFF. Written as DNA, the CDR3 is TGTGCCAGCAGTGAAGCAGGGTTTCAGTCCACTGAAGCTTTCTTT.

This clonotype was picked up a small number of times. The genes are TRBV29-1 and TRBJ2-1; 8 bases agree with TRBD1. The trim removed 4 bases at V and 4 bases at J, leaving 6 bases unmatched. The CDR3 length is 14 residues. Germline V gene lookup returns CDR1 SQVTM and CDR2 ANQGSEA. For the CDR3, the DNA is TGCAGCGTTGCTCACAGGGGGGATTACAATGAGCAGTTCTTC. Amino acid sequence: CSVAHRGDYNEQFF.

This chain uses TRBV10-3 with TRBJ1-2; the D gene is possibly TRBD1 (5 bases). The CDR3 extends over 13 amino acids. Germline loops: CDR1 ENHRY, CDR2 SYGVKD. V was pared by 7 bases and J by 6 bases, with 15 bases between. For the CDR3, the DNA is TGTGCCATCACCCCCGACAGCCGCGATGGCTACACCTTC. This sequence encodes CAITPDSRDGYTF.

V and J are TRBV7-9 and TRBJ2-1, with D possibly being TRBD1 (6 bases). V was trimmed by 5 bases and J by 7 bases, leaving 15 bases between them. The length of the CDR3 is 14 residues. Germline assignment: CDR1 SEHNR and CDR2 FQNEAQ (reference sequence). Written as DNA, the CDR3 is TGTGCCAGCAGCCGATCTACAGGGCTTAATGAGCAGTTCTTC. Amino acids: CASSRSTGLNEQFF.

This clonotype was detected ten times or more. V is TRBV28 and J is TRBJ1-1; TRBD1 might be the D (5 bases). V lost 5 bases and J 9 bases, leaving 19 bases between the germline ends. This CDR3 is 14 amino acids long. Germline CDR1 reads MDHEN; CDR2 reads SYDVKM. The CDR3 protein is CASSTGLTGGKAFF. The CDR3 nucleotides are TGTGCCAGCAGTACGGGACTTACAGGTGGAAAAGCTTTCTTT. Drawing the rest from reference TRBV28 and TRBJ1-1, the complete variable domain is DVKVTQSSRYLVKRTGEKVFLECVQDMDHENMFWYRQDPGLGLRLIYFSYDVKMKEKGDIPEGYSVSREKKERFSLILESASTNQTSMYLCASSTGLTGGKAFFGQGTRLTVV.

This sequence joins TRBV10-3 and TRBJ2-3; TRBD2 agrees at 12 bases. The V and J ends lost 4 bases and 1 base, in that order; junction bases with no gene match: 0. This CDR3 is built from 15 residues. Germline V lookup: CDR1 ENHRY, CDR2 SYGVKD. The CDR3 DNA follows: TGTGCCATCAGTGGACTAGCGGGAGGCACAGATACGCAGTATTTT. The encoded protein is CAISGLAGGTDTQYF.

About this clonotype: This may stem from a read error, because a much larger clone lies one nucleotide away. The gene calls are TRBV28 and TRBJ2-1; the D is unclear. This CDR3 contains 12 residues. Germline assignment: CDR1 MDHEN and CDR2 SYDVKM. V was pared by 7 bases and J by 10 bases, with 14 bases between. CDR3 DNA: TGTGCCAGCACCGCTAGTCCCTACGAGCAGTTCTTC. Translation gives CASTASPYEQFF.

This clonotype was detected ten times or more. CDR3 sequence (DNA): TGTGCCAGCAGTTTACTTACCCCGAACACCGGGGAGCTGTTTTTT. It yields the protein CASSLLTPNTGELFF. The V and J genes are TRBV12-3 or TRBV12-4 and TRBJ2-2; no reliable D call. This CDR3 has 15 amino acids. Deletions cut 2 bases from V and 0 bases from J, with 7 bases between.

Details on this clonotype: This may stem from a read error, because a much larger clone lies one nucleotide away. V and J are TRBV3-1 and TRBJ1-2, with D unresolved. Between the trimmed V and J ends, which lost 3 bases and 1 base, there was a span of 12 bases. Germline CDR1 and CDR2: LGHDT and YNNKEL (reference sequence). The CDR3 loop spans 15 amino acids. The chain's CDR3 is CASSQGLGNNYGYTF. The CDR3 nucleotides are TGTGCCAGCAGCCAGGGTTTGGGAAATAACTATGGCTACACCTTC.

The DNA for the CDR3 is TGTGCCACCAGTGATGTAGAGTGGAGGAACACCGGGGAGCTGTTTTTT. Translation gives CATSDVEWRNTGELFF. The chain is built from TRBV24-1 and TRBJ2-2; no definite D call. V was clipped by 3 bases and J by 1 base, with 11 bases between them. This CDR3 has 16 amino acids. In germline, CDR1 is KGHDR, CDR2 SFDVKD.

This clonotype turned up a few times. The chain employs TRBV3-1 and TRBJ2-7, with 7 positions matching TRBD2. This CDR3 comprises 16 residues. CDR1 and CDR2 (germline): LGHDT, YNNKEL (reference sequence). The V gene end was trimmed by 0 bases and the J gene end by 0 bases; junction bases not matched to a gene: 5. CDR3 coding DNA: TGTGCCAGCAGCCAAGATCAAGCGGGGAGCTCCTACGAGCAGTACTTC. Its translation is CASSQDQAGSSYEQYF.

This clonotype was detected many times. The chain carries TRBV20-1 and TRBJ2-3, with TRBD2 identical over 13 bases. Per the germline V gene, CDR1 is DFQATT and CDR2 is SNEGSKA (reference sequence). The CDR3 length is 16 residues. Trimming at V came to 5 bases and at J to 8 bases, leaving 13 bases not matched to a gene. The CDR3 nucleotides read TGCAGTGCTGGTGAGACTAGCGGGGGGTTAGGTCGTACGCAGTATTTT. Translating it yields CSAGETSGGLGRTQYF.

The chain couples TRBV6-1 to TRBJ2-1; D is ambiguous. V lost 7 bases to trimming and J lost 3 bases, with 13 bases between them. Germline V CDR1 and CDR2: MNHNS, SASEGT. The CDR3 has 14 amino acids. The CDR3 reads CASKISYGYNEQFF. As DNA, the CDR3 is TGTGCCAGCAAAATCTCTTACGGCTACAATGAGCAGTTCTTC.

The chain carries TRBV7-9 and TRBJ1-2; 7 nucleotides align to TRBD1. The CDR3 has 15 amino acids. Germline loops: CDR1 SEHNR, CDR2 FQNEAQ (reference sequence). After removal of 5 bases from V and 8 bases from J, the junction contained 14 bases not matched to a gene. The CDR3 sequence is CASSNRDSAREGYTF. CDR3 DNA sequence: TGTGCCAGCAGCAACAGGGACAGCGCCCGGGAGGGCTACACCTTC.

This clonotype was seen a single time. The rearrangement joins TRBV24-1 to TRBJ2-2; TRBD1 agrees at 9 bases. After removal of 1 base from V and 5 bases from J, the junction contained 10 bases not matched to a gene. The CDR3 has 18 residues. In germline, CDR1 is KGHDR, CDR2 SFDVKD. The CDR3, as DNA: TGTGCCACCAGTGATTTCGTAACAGGGGGCCGGACGACCGGGGAGCTGTTTTTT. It specifies CATSDFVTGGRTTGELFF.

This clonotype appeared many times. The chain links TRBV5-1 to TRBJ1-1, with 10 bases that match TRBD1. Germline V gene data show CDR1 as SGHRS and CDR2 as YFSETQ. J lost 1 base, V lost 2 bases, and 8 bases had no gene match. The CDR3 sequence is 17 residues long. In DNA form, the CDR3 reads TGCGCCAGCAGCTTATCGGGGACAGGGGCCGGGAACACTGAAGCTTTCTTT. Translated, it gives CASSLSGTGAGNTEAFF.

This clonotype was picked up a small number of times. CDR3 bases: TGTGCCACCAGCAGAGATGGGCGCGAGACAGGGAATCAGCCCCAGCATTTT. It is translated as CATSRDGRETGNQPQHF. V and J are TRBV15 and TRBJ1-5; 7 bases map to TRBD1. The germline V gene encodes CDR1 LNHNV and CDR2 YYDKDF (reference sequence). The CDR3 runs to 17 residues. With V trimmed by 0 bases and J by 4 bases, 9 bases remained unmatched.

As regards this clonotype: A much larger clone sits a single nucleotide away, making a read error possible. The gene calls are TRBV2 and TRBJ2-3, with unresolved D. Per the germline V gene, CDR1 is SNHLY and CDR2 is FYNNEI. The CDR3 covers 13 residues. V lost 11 bases to trimming and J lost 0 bases, with 12 bases between them. CDR3 residues: CAGTTESTDTQYF. DNA of the CDR3: TGTGCCGGCACCACGGAAAGCACAGATACGCAGTATTTT.